This T cell receptor (beta chain) is from a study of sequential checkpoint blockade in melanoma. The CDR3 consists of 16 residues. Germline loops: CDR1 MNHEY, CDR2 SMNVEV (reference sequence). The V and J ends lost 5 bases and 4 bases, in that order; junction bases with no gene match: 5. Here immunoSEQ multiplex PCR was the method, and the copy in TCRdb shows in-frame clones only, minus some. The table includes approximately 10,000 clones, 70% to 85% detected once. Documented treatment: randomized to nivolumab then ipilimumab (arm A) or the reverse (arm B). The receptor comes from a human donor with melanoma. V is TRBV27 and J is TRBJ2-6, with 10 positions matching TRBD1. The specimen comprised CD8+ T cells sorted from blood (inferred from file names), sampled from a patient given nivolumab and ipilimumab in sequence. The chain's CDR3 is CASSARQGAGANVLTF. The CDR3 DNA reads TGTGCCAGCAGTGCAAGACAGGGGGCCGGGGCCAACGTCCTGACTTTC. The variable domain in full, completed from reference TRBV27 and TRBJ2-6, reads EAQVTQNPRYLITVTGKKLTVTCSQNMNHEYMSWYRQDPGLGLRQIYYSMNVEVTDKGDVPEGYKVSRKEKRNFPLILESPSPNQTSLYFCASSARQGAGANVLTFGAGSRLTVL.